A selection of T cell receptor beta chains follows, all from one sample in a study of post-analysis software for immune sequencing data. TCRdb re-called the PCR reads through MiXCR, storing one row per CDR3 protein. Of some 370,000 distinct CDR3 sequences in the sample, 30% to 45% were seen once. What was sequenced was blood. Receptor source: a girl between 5 and 17 years old with multiple sclerosis. The CDR3 runs from the conserved cysteine through the conserved F or W. D genes are given only for firm matches. A clone size is listed for some rows: how often the clone was seen (once, few, many), or a class if it is expanded.

abundance	v_gene	d_gene	j_gene	CDR3nt	CDR3aa
many	TRBV7-3	.	TRBJ1-1	TGTGCCAGCAGTTCACAGGGAGACACTGAAGCTTTCTTT	CASSSQGDTEAFF
.	TRBV5-1	TRBD1	TRBJ2-7	TGCGCCAGCAGCTTGGAGGGACAGCTCGCCTACGAGCAGTACTTC	CASSLEGQLAYEQYF
.	TRBV11-2	TRBD1	TRBJ2-2	TGTGCCAGCAGCAACGCCCCCGGACAGGGGTTAACCGGGGAGCTGTTTTTT	CASSNAPGQGLTGELFF
.	TRBV29-1	.	TRBJ2-1	TGCAGCGTTGCGGGCCTAGCGCTGTACAATGAGCAGTTCTTC	CSVAGLALYNEQFF
.	TRBV6-5	.	TRBJ1-5	TGTGCCAGCAGTTACTCTTCAGACAATCAGCCCCAGCATTTT	CASSYSSDNQPQHF
.	TRBV29-1	.	TRBJ2-7	TGCAGCGTTGACAGGGTTGGCAACGGCGAGCAGTACTTC	CSVDRVGNGEQYF
.	TRBV12-3/TRBV12-4	TRBD2	TRBJ2-3	TGTGCCAGCAGTCATCGGGAGGGCCCAGATACGCAGTATTTT	CASSHREGPDTQYF
.	TRBV20-1	.	TRBJ1-1	TGCAGTGCTGGACGGGAGACTGAAGCTTTCTTT	CSAGRETEAFF
.	TRBV5-1	TRBD1	TRBJ2-7	TGCGCCAGCAGCTTGGCTCGGGACAGTTCTCACTCCTACGAGCAGTACTTC	CASSLARDSSHSYEQYF
.	TRBV14	TRBD2	TRBJ2-3	TGTGCCAGCAGCCAAGTTGGTACTAGCGGCAACACAGATACGCAGTATTTT	CASSQVGTSGNTDTQYF
few	TRBV29-1	.	TRBJ2-7	TGCAGCGTTGAAGATTATGGAGAGCAGTACTTC	CSVEDYGEQYF
.	TRBV5-1	.	TRBJ2-1	TGCGCCAGCAGCTTGGTGACGGAAGAGCAGTTCTTC	CASSLVTEEQFF
.	TRBV20-1	.	TRBJ2-5	TGCAGTGCTAGCACCGTAGGAGAGACCCAGTACTTC	CSASTVGETQYF
few	TRBV7-2	TRBD1	TRBJ2-5	TGTGCCAGCAGCTTAAGACGACCAGACAGGGGGCGGGGGCCATTTGGGACCCAGTACTTC	CASSLRRPDRGRGPFGTQYF
few	TRBV5-6	TRBD1	TRBJ2-6	TGTGCCAGCAGTGTGCCGGGACAGGGGAACTCTGGGGCCAACGTCCTGACTTTC	CASSVPGQGNSGANVLTF
.	TRBV5-1	.	TRBJ1-2	TGCGCCAGCAGCTTGGACAGGGTCCATGGCTACACCTTC	CASSLDRVHGYTF
.	TRBV5-1	TRBD1	TRBJ2-3	TGCGCCAGCAGCTTGGGACTATCCACAGGGGCCATCACAGATACGCAGTATTTT	CASSLGLSTGAITDTQYF
few	TRBV6-6	.	TRBJ2-1	TGTGCCAGCAGTTACGGGGGGCCGGGAAATGAGCAGTTCTTC	CASSYGGPGNEQFF
few	TRBV16	TRBD2	TRBJ2-1	TGTGCCAGCAGCGACGGACTAGCGGGGTACTACAATGAGCAGTTCTTC	CASSDGLAGYYNEQFF
.	TRBV28	.	TRBJ2-7	TGTGCCAGCAGCTCGAACGAGCAGTACTTC	CASSSNEQYF
.	TRBV12-3/TRBV12-4	TRBD2	TRBJ2-2	TGTGCCAGCACTTCCGGGACTAGCGGGCCGAACACCGGGGAGCTGTTTTTT	CASTSGTSGPNTGELFF
few	TRBV5-6	.	TRBJ2-1	TGTGCCAGCAGCTCCCCGGGAGAGGGCAATGAGCAGTTCTTC	CASSSPGEGNEQFF
.	TRBV12-3/TRBV12-4	.	TRBJ1-1	TGTGCCAGCAGTTTAAGAAGCGGCCCCTATGGGACTGAAGCTTTCTTT	CASSLRSGPYGTEAFF
.	TRBV13	.	TRBJ2-6	TGTGCCAGCAGCCCCAGGGACGGCGACTCTGGGGCCAACGTCCTGACTTTC	CASSPRDGDSGANVLTF
.	TRBV20-1	.	TRBJ2-3	TGCAGTGCCAGAGATCGGGGCAGAGATACGCAGTATTTT	CSARDRGRDTQYF
few	TRBV10-3	.	TRBJ1-1	TGTGCCATCAGTGAGTCCGATGAAACTGAAGCTTTCTTT	CAISESDETEAFF
.	TRBV20-1	.	TRBJ1-5	TGCAGTGCTAGGAGGAGCAATCAGCCCCAGCATTTT	CSARRSNQPQHF
few	TRBV7-2	TRBD1	TRBJ2-2	TGTGCCAGCAGCTTAGGACAGGGGGACACCGGGGAGCTGTTTTTT	CASSLGQGDTGELFF
few	TRBV6-2/TRBV6-3	TRBD2	TRBJ2-3	TGTGCCAGCAGTTCCGGACTAGCGGGACTCACAGATACGCAGTATTTT	CASSSGLAGLTDTQYF
once	TRBV7-2	TRBD1	TRBJ1-2	TGTGCCAGCAGCTTAGGCGGACAGGGGGCCTATGGCTACACCTTC	CASSLGGQGAYGYTF
.	TRBV20-1	.	TRBJ2-1	TGCAGTGCTATCAACAACGGCAATGAGCAGTTCTTC	CSAINNGNEQFF
few	TRBV6-7	.	TRBJ1-5	TGTGCCAGCAGTTACGGGGGGGTTAATCAGCCCCAGCATTTT	CASSYGGVNQPQHF
.	TRBV5-6	.	TRBJ1-6	TGTGCCAGCAGCTTGGGAGTAAGCTATAATTCACCCCTCCACTTT	CASSLGVSYNSPLHF
few	TRBV18	TRBD1	TRBJ1-1	TGTGCCAGCTCACCACGCTCCCAGGGGGCCATGAACACTGAAGCTTTCTTT	CASSPRSQGAMNTEAFF
.	TRBV4-1	.	TRBJ2-7	TGCGCCAGCAGCCAGGTCGTGACGCGCGAGCAGTACTTC	CASSQVVTREQYF
.	TRBV14	TRBD1	TRBJ1-2	TGTGCCAGCAGCGGGCCGCAGGGGGACTATGGCTACACCTTC	CASSGPQGDYGYTF
.	TRBV5-1	.	TRBJ2-5	TGCGCCAGCAGCTCCCTCGGTGTATCTCAAGAGACCCAGTACTTC	CASSSLGVSQETQYF
.	TRBV12-3/TRBV12-4	TRBD1	TRBJ2-7	TGTGCCAGCACTTTTAACAGGGGATCCTACGAGCAGTACTTC	CASTFNRGSYEQYF
.	TRBV20-1	TRBD2	TRBJ2-3	TGCAGTGCTAGTACTAGCGGGGGGACAGATACGCAGTATTTT	CSASTSGGTDTQYF
.	TRBV7-6	.	TRBJ1-1	TGTGCCAGCAGCCCGGGGGTATCCACTGAAGCTTTCTTT	CASSPGVSTEAFF
few	TRBV20-1	TRBD2	TRBJ2-1	TGCAGTGCTAGACCGACTAGCGGGGGAGGGAATGAGCAGTTCTTC	CSARPTSGGGNEQFF
few	TRBV6-5	TRBD1	TRBJ1-2	TGTGCCAGCAGTTCAAGGACAGGGGGCATGAGCTACACCTTC	CASSSRTGGMSYTF
few	TRBV5-1	.	TRBJ2-5	TGCGCCAGCAGCTTCGACGGGGCCTTCCAAGAGACCCAGTACTTC	CASSFDGAFQETQYF
few	TRBV5-6	.	TRBJ2-5	TGTGCCAGCAGCTCGCTTGGACGGGAGACCCAGTACTTC	CASSSLGRETQYF
many	TRBV4-1	.	TRBJ2-7	TGCGCCAGCCGCTCCGGGGCAGGGTCCAACGAGCAGTACTTC	CASRSGAGSNEQYF
.	TRBV15	.	TRBJ2-3	TGTGCCACCAGCAGCCCTTATGCGCAGTATTTT	CATSSPYAQYF
.	TRBV18	TRBD2	TRBJ2-3	TGTGCCAGCTCACTCATCGGGGTAGCGGGAAGCACAGATACGCAGTATTTT	CASSLIGVAGSTDTQYF